This TCR beta chain was obtained from a study of blood T cells in healthy people across ages. This clonotype was counted ten times or more. The germline V gene has CDR1 MNHEY and CDR2 SMNVEV (reference sequence). Trimming left V 8 bases short and J 3 bases short, with 13 bases between. This CDR3 is 13 amino acids long. For the second PCR, which ran for about 6 to 11 cycles, a sample-barcoded 5' primer and a J-beta primer mix were used. TCRdb re-analysed the 5' RACE reads in MiXCR, keeping a single row per CDR3 protein. Seen here are hundreds of thousands of distinct CDR3 sequences, 32% observed once, and the top ten hold 15%.

Sequenced sample: blood. The chain joins TRBV27 to TRBJ1-2, with D possibly TRBD1 on 5 matching bases. This clonotype originated in a woman older than 75 in good health. The CDR3: CASGTGTHYGYTF. The CDR3, as DNA: TGTGCCAGCGGAACCGGGACTCACTATGGCTACACCTTC.